The entry below gives a single T cell receptor beta chain sequence along with its context. The data stem from a study of cytomegalovirus exposure and HLA in healthy donors. CDR3 length equals 23 residues. In germline, CDR1 is SGHRS, CDR2 YFSETQ. Trimming pared 0 bases from V and 3 bases from J, leaving 36 bases between. Both 60 Vbeta primers and 13 Jbeta primers went into the PCR. TCRdb's table, derived via immunoSEQ multiplex PCR, lists solely in-frame clones and lacks some. The sample shows about 140,000 clones, more than 70% of them seen only once. This clonotype was obtained from a male donor in good health and CMV-seropositive. The sequenced sample was PBMCs. The rearrangement uses TRBV5-1 and TRBJ1-1; no firm D call. The CDR3 region is CASSLASGAAPESVLKFDTEAFF. For the CDR3, the DNA is TGCGCCAGCAGCTTGGCCAGCGGTGCCGCGCCTGAATCGGTCCTTAAGTTCGACACTGAAGCTTTCTTT.